The present T cell receptor (beta chain) was sequenced within a study of lymphopenia after photon versus proton radiotherapy. Study-level results: Relative stability marked proton patients; photon patients lost diversity and naive cells.

The CDR3 runs to 15 residues. CDR1 and CDR2 from the germline V gene are LGHNA and YNFKEQ. Trimming removed 1 base from V and 2 bases from J, with 11 bases in between. The method was immunoSEQ multiplex PCR; TCRdb's version includes in-frame clones alone and lacks a portion of them. Of 15,000 or so clones in the sample, less than 90% are singletons; the top ten hold over 55%. This clone was counted between two and nine times. Its target is not known. The rearrangement joins TRBV4-2 to TRBJ1-2; a weak D match, TRBD1 (6 bases). The clonotype comes from an older woman with cholangiocarcinoma. Some clones in this sample may be carry-over from other donors' samples. The source was peripheral blood, collected from a patient treated with proton-based radiotherapy. In DNA form, the CDR3 reads TGTGCCAGCAGCCAAGGGGGGGCGGAGAACTATGGCTACACCTTC. It encodes CASSQGGAENYGYTF.